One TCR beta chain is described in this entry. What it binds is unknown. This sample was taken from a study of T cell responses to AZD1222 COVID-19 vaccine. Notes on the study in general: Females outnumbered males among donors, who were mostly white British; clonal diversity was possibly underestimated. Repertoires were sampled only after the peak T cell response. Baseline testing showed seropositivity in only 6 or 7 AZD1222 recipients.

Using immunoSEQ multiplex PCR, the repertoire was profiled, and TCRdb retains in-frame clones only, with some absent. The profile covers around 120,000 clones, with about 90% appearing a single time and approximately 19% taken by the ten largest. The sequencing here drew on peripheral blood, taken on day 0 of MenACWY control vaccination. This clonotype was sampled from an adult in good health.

The CDR3 DNA sequence: TGTGCCAGCACCCGGGCTACACCTTACTCCTACAATGAGCAGTTCTTC. Translated: CASTRATPYSYNEQFF. This sequence joins TRBV3-1 (or the pseudogene TRBV3-2) and TRBJ2-1; D unclear. Per germline, CDR1 LGHDT and CDR2 YNNKEL (reference sequence). This CDR3 is 16 amino acids long. V lost 7 bases and J lost 0, with 16 bases in between.